Below, 7 T cell receptor beta chains from the same sample are listed, as sequenced in a study of blood T cells in healthy people across ages. The use of a sample-barcoded 5' primer and a J-beta primer mix characterized a second PCR of roughly 6 to 11 cycles. TCRdb redid the calling of the 5' RACE reads with MiXCR, one entry per CDR3 protein. The sample lists over 600,000 distinct CDR3 sequences, around 43% occurring once. Sample: blood. These receptors all come from an elderly man in good health.

This clonotype turned up a few times. The V gene is TRBV12-3 or TRBV12-4, the J gene TRBJ2-1, with 14 nucleotides matching TRBD2. V trimming: 6 bases; J trimming: 4 bases; junction bases outside the gene matches: 11. CDR3 length: 18 amino acids. CDR3 coding DNA: TGTGCCAGCAGCTTGTTCCCGGGACTAGCGGGAGATTACAATGAGCAGTTCTTC. Translation: CASSLFPGLAGDYNEQFF.

This clonotype was recorded a few times. The chain combines TRBV3-1 with TRBJ2-1, with D perhaps TRBD1 (5 bases). Looked up from germline, CDR1 is LGHDT and CDR2 is YNNKEL (reference sequence). V was pared by 0 bases and J by 2 bases, with 11 bases between. The CDR3 sequence is 16 residues long. The CDR3 DNA follows: TGTGCCAGCAGCCAAGAAGGGGCAGCCCCCTACAATGAGCAGTTCTTC. This translates into CASSQEGAAPYNEQFF.

This chain uses TRBV28 with TRBJ2-5; D unresolved. Deletions cut 6 bases from V and 0 bases from J, with 11 bases between. CDR1 and CDR2 from the germline V gene are MDHEN and SYDVKM. CDR3 length equals 14 residues. CDR3 in DNA: TGTGCCAGCAGCCCTACACTGTACCAAGAGACCCAGTACTTC. It codes for CASSPTLYQETQYF.

The rearrangement uses TRBV11-2 and TRBJ2-3, with D possibly TRBD2 on 5 matching bases. Germline V gene lookup returns CDR1 SGHAT and CDR2 FQNNGV. The CDR3 is made up of 12 amino acids. Trimming took 7 bases from V and 3 from J, leaving 8 bases between them. In DNA form, the CDR3 reads TGTGCCAGCAAATCGGGGACAGATACGCAGTATTTT. Its translation: CASKSGTDTQYF. The full variable domain, in which reference TRBV11-2 and TRBJ2-3 provide the parts outside the CDR3, is EAGVAQSPRYKIIEKRQSVAFWCNPISGHATLYWYQQILGQGPKLLIQFQNNGVVDDSQLPKDRFSAERLKGVDSTLKIQPAKLEDSAVYLCASKSGTDTQYFGPGTRLTVL.

In its sample, this clonotype was seen a few times. This CDR3 reads CASSFIDDTEAFF. Here the CDR3 DNA reads TGTGCCAGCAGTTTTATTGATGACACTGAAGCTTTCTTT. V and J are TRBV28 and TRBJ1-1; D uncertain. Germline V gene sequence: CDR1 MDHEN, CDR2 SYDVKM. CDR3 length: 13 amino acids. Trimming pared 3 bases from V and 3 bases from J, leaving 8 bases between.

The chain links TRBV24-1 to TRBJ2-1, with TRBD2 identical over 10 bases. Germline lookup yields CDR1 KGHDR and CDR2 SFDVKD. This CDR3 has 17 amino acids. The V segment lost 3 bases and the J segment 5 bases; nucleotides outside the gene matches: 9. The CDR3 region is CATSDQGAGLANNEQFF. CDR3 nucleotide sequence: TGTGCCACCAGTGATCAGGGTGCGGGACTAGCGAACAATGAGCAGTTCTTC.

V usage is TRBV27 and J usage is TRBJ1-2; D perhaps matches TRBD1 (5 bases). The length of the CDR3 is 15 residues. Trimming pared 5 bases from V and 4 bases from J, leaving 17 bases between. Germline V CDR1 and CDR2: MNHEY, SMNVEV (reference sequence). The CDR3 DNA reads TGTGCCAGCAGTCCACGCGGGACGGGTGTCTATGGCTACACCTTC. It encodes CASSPRGTGVYGYTF.